The next 21 T cell receptor beta chains were all read from a single sample in a study of neurological immune-mediated disorders. MiXCR was run by TCRdb on the 5' RACE reads, yielding one entry per CDR3 protein. This table has tens of thousands of distinct CDR3 sequences, roughly 2.5% appearing once. Sequenced input: PBMCs. These TCRs come from a middle-aged man with multiple sclerosis.

The sample holds many counts of this clonotype. The chain employs TRBV29-1 and TRBJ2-6; 7 nucleotides match TRBD1. The CDR3 totals 15 residues. Germline V gene data show CDR1 as SQVTM and CDR2 as ANQGSEA. V lost 4 bases and J lost 2; bases outside the gene matches: 5. The CDR3 here is CSVADRAAGANVLTF. The CDR3 nucleotides are TGCAGCGTTGCTGACAGGGCGGCTGGGGCCAACGTCCTGACTTTC.

This clonotype was seen repeatedly, ten times or more. The genes are TRBV4-3 and TRBJ2-5; D gene ambiguous. Deletions cut 0 bases from V and 0 bases from J, with 8 bases between. From germline, CDR1 is LGHNA and CDR2 YSLEER. The CDR3 is 15 amino acids. The CDR3 DNA reads as TGCGCCAGCAGCCAAGATGTGTCAGACCAAGAGACCCAGTACTTC. Translating gives CASSQDVSDQETQYF.

Details on this clonotype: A much more abundant neighbour one base away suggests this may be a read error. The chain links TRBV12-3 or TRBV12-4 to TRBJ1-2, with D hard to call. Trimming removed 2 bases at V and 6 bases at J, with 7 bases between. There are 12 residues in the CDR3. In DNA form, the CDR3 reads TGTGCCAGCAGTTTAACCAATGATGGCTACACCTTC. Translating it yields CASSLTNDGYTF.

Details on this clonotype: A much larger clonotype is one base distant, so this may be a read error. The chain uses TRBV10-1 and TRBJ2-7, with unresolved D. CDR1 and CDR2 from the germline V gene are WNHNN and SYGVQD (reference sequence). Trimming removed 2 bases from V and 4 bases from J, with 12 bases in between. This CDR3 is built from 14 residues. CDR3 coding DNA: TGCGCCAGCAGTGAGACCCGGAAGTTGTACGAGCAGTACTTC. Its protein product is CASSETRKLYEQYF.

This clonotype was found many times. The chain has TRBV20-1 and TRBJ2-3, with 9 nucleotides matching TRBD2. With V trimmed by 2 bases and J by 8 bases, 23 bases remained unmatched. CDR3 length: 19 residues. Germline CDR1 and CDR2: DFQATT and SNEGSKA (reference sequence). CDR3 coding DNA: TGCAGTGCTAGATACTTTAGCGGGGGTAATCCCCTCCACTTGAGTACGCAGTATTTT. The encoded protein is CSARYFSGGNPLHLSTQYF.

This clonotype was recorded at least ten times. The gene calls are TRBV6-5 and TRBJ2-5; 9 bases align to TRBD1. With V trimmed by 6 bases and J by 5 bases, 10 bases remained unmatched. CDR1 MNHEY and CDR2 SVGAGI come from the germline V gene. The CDR3 extends over 15 amino acids. CDR3 DNA: TGTGCCAGCAGCTCACTCGGGACAGGGAAGGAGACCCAGTACTTC. It translates to CASSSLGTGKETQYF.

This clonotype was counted between two and nine times. The rearrangement uses TRBV18 and TRBJ1-1; D is uncertain. V gave up 3 bases and J gave up 7 bases, with 9 bases separating them. Germline values: CDR1 KGHSH, CDR2 LQKENI. This CDR3 contains 12 residues. This chain's CDR3 is CASSPGSFEAFF. DNA of the CDR3: TGTGCCAGCTCACCCGGGAGTTTTGAAGCTTTCTTT.

This clonotype came up many times. V is TRBV7-8 and J is TRBJ2-1; TRBD2 matches at 8 bases. The germline gives CDR1 SGHVS, CDR2 FQNEAQ. The trim removed 5 bases at V and 4 bases at J, leaving 10 bases unmatched. The CDR3 runs to 16 residues. The CDR3 spells CASSPVATSVYNEQFF. For the CDR3, the DNA is TGTGCCAGCAGCCCGGTAGCGACTAGCGTGTACAATGAGCAGTTCTTC.

This clonotype was counted ten times or more. CDR3: CASTPDGTSGGTDTQYF. The CDR3 DNA reads as TGTGCCAGCACCCCGGACGGGACTAGCGGGGGCACAGATACGCAGTATTTT. The J gene is TRBJ2-3, the V gene TRBV5-6; 13 bases map to TRBD2. This CDR3 comprises 17 residues. CDR1 is SGHDT and CDR2 is YYEEEE in the germline V gene. J was trimmed by 1 base and V by 6 bases; bases with no gene match: 8.

This clonotype was found many times. The rearrangement joins TRBV28 to TRBJ1-6, with a weak D call TRBD1 (5 bases). With 3 bases removed from V and 5 bases from J, the gap between germline ends came to 20 bases. The CDR3 length is 18 residues. Germline V gene sequence: CDR1 MDHEN, CDR2 SYDVKM. The CDR3 loop reads CASSFAPVWGGNNSPLHF. The CDR3 DNA reads as TGTGCCAGCAGTTTTGCCCCAGTATGGGGCGGAAATAATTCACCCCTCCACTTT.

This clonotype has a count of ten or more. The chain combines TRBV4-1 with TRBJ2-7, with 11 bases lining up with TRBD1. Germline-derived CDR1 and CDR2 are MGHRA and YSYEKL. The CDR3 covers 16 residues. The ends lost 4 bases at V and 3 bases at J; junction bases unmatched: 8. The DNA for the CDR3 is TGCGCCAGCAGCCCTACCCCCGGGACAGGGGGCTACGAGCAGTACTTC. Encoded protein: CASSPTPGTGGYEQYF.

In this sample, this clonotype turned up many times. This chain joins TRBV7-3 and TRBJ2-1; TRBD2 is a possible D gene (5 bases). The V gene's germline CDR1 is SGHTA and CDR2 FQGTGA. The CDR3 loop spans 13 amino acids. V lost 5 bases, J lost 6 bases, and 11 bases lay in between. The CDR3 loop reads CASSTRGSNEQFF. The CDR3 nucleotides are TGTGCCAGCAGCACTCGGGGTTCCAATGAGCAGTTCTTC. Full variable domain (missing parts from reference TRBV7-3 and TRBJ2-1): GAGVSQTPSNKVTEKGKYVELRCDPISGHTALYWYRQSLGQGPEFLIYFQGTGAADDSGLPNDRFFAVRPEGSVSTLKIQRTERGDSAVYLCASSTRGSNEQFFGPGTRLTVL.

There are many counts of this clonotype. The rearrangement uses TRBV9 and TRBJ2-5, with 8 bases lining up with TRBD1. Germline CDR1 reads SGDLS; CDR2 reads YYNGEE. V lost 4 bases and J lost 5; bases outside the gene matches: 7. CDR3 length: 14 amino acids. CDR3 sequence (DNA): TGTGCCAGCAGCACCCGGACAGGGAGGGAGACCCAGTACTTC. Its protein product is CASSTRTGRETQYF.

This clonotype was seen repeatedly, ten times or more. In DNA form, the CDR3 reads TGTGCCAGCAGCTTGAAGGGGGCGCTGGGAAAGACCCAGTACTTC. As protein: CASSLKGALGKTQYF. The chain joins TRBV5-6 to TRBJ2-5; 7 bases map to TRBD1. The CDR3 loop spans 15 amino acids. With V trimmed by 1 base and J by 6 bases, 9 bases remained unmatched. The germline V gene encodes CDR1 SGHDT and CDR2 YYEEEE.

This clonotype is labeled as medium-sized. This sequence joins TRBV20-1 and TRBJ2-3, with 8 nucleotides matching TRBD2. CDR1 is DFQATT, CDR2 SNEGSKA, per germline (reference sequence). The CDR3 sequence is 15 residues long. J gave up 5 bases and V 3 bases, and 10 bases lay outside the gene matches. The CDR3, as DNA: TGCAGTGCTAGGGGGACGGGGGGGCTGATAGATACGCAGTATTTT. Translation: CSARGTGGLIDTQYF.

In its sample, this clonotype was seen many times. The chain is built from TRBV20-1 and TRBJ1-4, with D uncertain. The germline CDR1 and CDR2 sequences are DFQATT and SNEGSKA (reference sequence). This CDR3 spans 12 amino acids. The V and J ends lost 8 bases and 8 bases respectively, with 15 bases between them. In nucleotides, the CDR3 is TGCAGTCCTGGGTCTAGCCCCGAAAAACTGTTTTTT. Translating gives CSPGSSPEKLFF.

This clonotype was observed many times. The chain employs TRBV20-1 and TRBJ2-2; 15 positions match TRBD2. The germline gives CDR1 DFQATT, CDR2 SNEGSKA (reference sequence). V lost 1 base, J lost 3 bases, and 3 bases stayed unmatched. The CDR3 runs 17 residues. CDR3 nucleotide sequence: TGCAGTGCTAGAGGGACTAGCGGGGGGGCAGACACCGGGGAGCTGTTTTTT. Residues: CSARGTSGGADTGELFF.

In this sample, this clonotype is medium-sized (0.01 to 0.1%). The J gene is TRBJ1-3, the V gene TRBV5-6; D not certain. The germline V gene encodes CDR1 SGHDT and CDR2 YYEEEE. Trimming cost V 0 bases and J 4 bases, with 14 bases left between them. The CDR3 loop spans 16 amino acids. CDR3 sequence: CASSLVVGGGGNTIYF. CDR3 nucleotide sequence: TGTGCCAGCAGCTTGGTCGTGGGAGGCGGCGGAAACACCATATATTTT.

This clonotype was found many times. The V call is TRBV6-5, the J call TRBJ1-2; 9 bases match TRBD1. In germline, CDR1 is MNHEY, CDR2 SVGAGI. The CDR3 has 14 amino acids. Unmatched junction bases numbered 3, after V lost 3 bases and J lost 4 bases. The CDR3 here is CASSYGTGPYGYTF. The CDR3 DNA is TGTGCCAGCAGTTATGGGACAGGGCCCTATGGCTACACCTTC.

This clonotype was seen repeatedly, ten times or more. The chain recombines TRBV20-1 with TRBJ2-1, with TRBD2 identical over 12 bases. V trimming: 5 bases; J trimming: 7 bases; junction bases outside the gene matches: 6. Germline V gene sequence: CDR1 DFQATT, CDR2 SNEGSKA (reference sequence). This CDR3 is 14 amino acids long. The CDR3 nucleotides read TGCAGTGCTTTCTCTAGCGGGGGGGGGAATGAGCAGTTCTTC. Residues: CSAFSSGGGNEQFF.

The V and J genes are TRBV7-6 and TRBJ1-6; no clear D gene. The germline V gene encodes CDR1 SGHVS and CDR2 FNYEAQ. V was pared by 1 base and J by 8 bases, with 6 bases between. The CDR3 is made up of 13 amino acids. CDR3 sequence (DNA): TGTGCCAGCAGCTTAGTGGCGGATTCACCCCTCCACTTT. Protein product: CASSLVADSPLHF.